A selection of T cell receptor beta chains follows, all from one sample in a study of CXCR3-negative and CXCR3-positive naive CD8 T cells. For each CDR3 protein, TCRdb gives one entry from its re-call of the 5' RACE reads, without DNA. Its table lists roughly 65,000 distinct CDR3 sequences. Input material: naive CXCR3+ CD8+ T cells from blood. These receptors were collected from a human donor in good health. Some clones in this sample may be carry-over from other donors' samples. Each CDR3 is given with its conserved first and last residue. Part of the rows lack a size; the others show once, few, many or a class for expanded clones.

CDR3 length: 15; V gene: TRBV4-1; J gene: TRBJ2-7; clone size: .; CDR3 protein: CASSHGSNPSYEQYF
CDR3 length: 15; V gene: TRBV7-9; J gene: TRBJ1-3; clone size: .; CDR3 protein: CASSAWTVEGDTIYF
CDR3 length: 11; V gene: TRBV21-1; J gene: TRBJ1-2; clone size: .; CDR3 protein: CASSKDPGNTF
CDR3 length: 14; V gene: TRBV7-9; J gene: TRBJ2-7; clone size: .; CDR3 protein: CASSQQENEYEQYF
CDR3 length: 16; V gene: TRBV20-1; J gene: TRBJ1-5; clone size: .; CDR3 protein: CTVPRTVCNSNQPQHF
CDR3 length: 12; V gene: TRBV28; J gene: TRBJ2-7; clone size: .; CDR3 protein: CASSFWGNEQYF
CDR3 length: 14; V gene: TRBV20-1; J gene: TRBJ2-7; clone size: .; CDR3 protein: CSARDGGSSYEQYF
CDR3 length: 16; V gene: TRBV27; J gene: TRBJ2-7; clone size: .; CDR3 protein: CASSPSLGTVTYEQYF
CDR3 length: 15; V gene: TRBV7-9; J gene: TRBJ2-1; clone size: .; CDR3 protein: CASSLRDRGIREQFF
CDR3 length: 12; V gene: TRBV29-1; J gene: TRBJ2-2; clone size: .; CDR3 protein: CSVDGATGELFF
CDR3 length: 15; V gene: TRBV2; J gene: TRBJ2-3; clone size: .; CDR3 protein: CASNSYGGFTDTQYF
CDR3 length: 13; V gene: TRBV6-2/TRBV6-3; J gene: TRBJ2-7; clone size: .; CDR3 protein: CASSYSLVYEQYF
CDR3 length: 14; V gene: TRBV7-2; J gene: TRBJ2-2; clone size: .; CDR3 protein: CASSLGLNTGELFF
CDR3 length: 17; V gene: TRBV12-3/TRBV12-4; J gene: TRBJ2-4; clone size: .; CDR3 protein: CASSFFVGGPYGNIQYF
CDR3 length: 14; V gene: TRBV24-1; J gene: TRBJ1-1; clone size: .; CDR3 protein: CATSDRGLNTEAFF
CDR3 length: 15; V gene: TRBV14; J gene: TRBJ2-7; clone size: .; CDR3 protein: CASSPYLTVFGEQYF
CDR3 length: 13; V gene: TRBV7-6; J gene: TRBJ2-7; clone size: .; CDR3 protein: CASSLEWGSEQYF
CDR3 length: 12; V gene: TRBV27; J gene: TRBJ2-7; clone size: .; CDR3 protein: CASRQGPYEQYF
CDR3 length: 16; V gene: TRBV7-3; J gene: TRBJ2-4; clone size: .; CDR3 protein: CASSPPTSGGLNIQYF
CDR3 length: 14; V gene: TRBV13; J gene: TRBJ2-1; clone size: .; CDR3 protein: CASSLGRVANEQFF
CDR3 length: 14; V gene: TRBV27; J gene: TRBJ1-6; clone size: .; CDR3 protein: CASSEWDSNSPLHF
CDR3 length: 15; V gene: TRBV30; J gene: TRBJ1-1; clone size: .; CDR3 protein: CAWSVRGGMNTEAFF
CDR3 length: 16; V gene: TRBV11-2; J gene: TRBJ2-5; clone size: .; CDR3 protein: CASSSGLTTYQETQYF
CDR3 length: 13; V gene: TRBV28; J gene: TRBJ2-7; clone size: .; CDR3 protein: CASSLRTSYEQYF
CDR3 length: 13; V gene: TRBV28; J gene: TRBJ2-7; clone size: .; CDR3 protein: CASRPRLTYEQYF
CDR3 length: 15; V gene: TRBV29-1; J gene: TRBJ2-3; clone size: .; CDR3 protein: CSGRGGAGDTDTQYF
CDR3 length: 12; V gene: TRBV7-9; J gene: TRBJ2-1; clone size: medium-sized; CDR3 protein: CASSLRGDEQFF
CDR3 length: 14; V gene: TRBV25-1; J gene: TRBJ2-7; clone size: .; CDR3 protein: CASSEGTGFYEQYF
CDR3 length: 14; V gene: TRBV20-1; J gene: TRBJ1-1; clone size: .; CDR3 protein: CSARDGRDSAEAFF
CDR3 length: 18; V gene: TRBV11-2; J gene: TRBJ2-1; clone size: .; CDR3 protein: CASSLVRRRTSSYNEQFF
CDR3 length: 11; V gene: TRBV2; J gene: TRBJ2-3; clone size: .; CDR3 protein: CASTAADTQYF
CDR3 length: 14; V gene: TRBV7-6; J gene: TRBJ2-1; clone size: .; CDR3 protein: CASSLAGGPDEQFF
CDR3 length: 15; V gene: TRBV5-1; J gene: TRBJ2-5; clone size: .; CDR3 protein: CASSLNPAGQETQYF
CDR3 length: 12; V gene: TRBV29-1; J gene: TRBJ2-1; clone size: .; CDR3 protein: CSVSGGFNEQFF
CDR3 length: 20; V gene: TRBV9; J gene: TRBJ1-2; clone size: .; CDR3 protein: CASSGSLPVGVRGMKGGYTF
CDR3 length: 16; V gene: TRBV29-1; J gene: TRBJ2-7; clone size: .; CDR3 protein: CSVEDVKDGTTYEQYF
CDR3 length: 14; V gene: TRBV10-1; J gene: TRBJ1-2; clone size: .; CDR3 protein: CASSETGENYGYTF
CDR3 length: 15; V gene: TRBV5-1; J gene: TRBJ2-7; clone size: .; CDR3 protein: CASSFRQGAGYEQYF
CDR3 length: 14; V gene: TRBV9; J gene: TRBJ2-1; clone size: .; CDR3 protein: CASRGTSGGNEQFF
CDR3 length: 13; V gene: TRBV29-1; J gene: TRBJ2-7; clone size: .; CDR3 protein: CSVEGQDSYEQYF
CDR3 length: 13; V gene: TRBV29-1; J gene: TRBJ2-7; clone size: .; CDR3 protein: CSVRVGGLYEQYF
CDR3 length: 16; V gene: TRBV7-2; J gene: TRBJ2-4; clone size: .; CDR3 protein: CASSYNSGGGKNIQYF
CDR3 length: 12; V gene: TRBV6-2/TRBV6-3; J gene: TRBJ1-2; clone size: .; CDR3 protein: CASDPGNYGYTF
CDR3 length: 14; V gene: TRBV7-7; J gene: TRBJ2-1; clone size: .; CDR3 protein: CASSPRTGDHEQFF
CDR3 length: 14; V gene: TRBV7-6; J gene: TRBJ2-2; clone size: medium-sized; CDR3 protein: CASSLDRYTGELFF
CDR3 length: 14; V gene: TRBV6-6; J gene: TRBJ2-7; clone size: .; CDR3 protein: CASSPGQVVREQYF
CDR3 length: 14; V gene: TRBV12-3/TRBV12-4; J gene: TRBJ2-1; clone size: .; CDR3 protein: CASSRDRAYNEQFF
CDR3 length: 14; V gene: TRBV25-1; J gene: TRBJ2-5; clone size: .; CDR3 protein: CASSPGAGIETQYF
CDR3 length: 18; V gene: TRBV14; J gene: TRBJ2-3; clone size: .; CDR3 protein: CASSQDLVRVQHTDTQYF
CDR3 length: 16; V gene: TRBV11-3; J gene: TRBJ2-1; clone size: .; CDR3 protein: CASTHKGRVAYNEQFF
CDR3 length: 13; V gene: TRBV7-3; J gene: TRBJ2-7; clone size: .; CDR3 protein: CASSPEGSNEQYF
CDR3 length: 14; V gene: TRBV20-1; J gene: TRBJ2-7; clone size: .; CDR3 protein: CSAESGDGPYEQYF
CDR3 length: 14; V gene: TRBV29-1; J gene: TRBJ1-3; clone size: .; CDR3 protein: CSVSLPDSGNTIYF
CDR3 length: 14; V gene: TRBV11-2; J gene: TRBJ2-5; clone size: .; CDR3 protein: CASSQRWGGETQYF
CDR3 length: 17; V gene: TRBV7-3; J gene: TRBJ2-1; clone size: .; CDR3 protein: CASSLMQGSHTVDEQFF